The entry that follows covers one TCR beta chain sequence. Its antigen is as yet unknown. This sample is drawn from a study of OX40 agonist ivuxolimab in advanced cancers. Whole-study context: Treatment of patients was with ivuxolimab, an agonistic anti-OX40 (CD134) antibody. Head and neck, renal cell, melanoma or hepatocellular carcinoma were the cancers that dose-escalation patients had. Checkpoint inhibitors had been given previously to roughly 40% of patients.

V trimming: 2 bases; J trimming: 7 bases; junction bases outside the gene matches: 5. The germline V gene has CDR1 LNHDA and CDR2 SQIVND (reference sequence). The CDR3 contains 15 residues. Clones were read by immunoSEQ multiplex PCR, and TCRdb kept only the in-frame ones, dropping some. Among approximately 50,000 clones, about 80% were seen once, and the ten largest hold 3.5% to 4.5%. Notes on the study in general: Fewer expanded clones were found on average in CD4+ than in CD8+ T cells.

The source was CD4+ or CD8+ T cells sorted from blood, collected in a trial of the OX40 agonist ivuxolimab. This TCR was sampled from an adult with an advanced solid tumor such as melanoma, head and neck, liver or kidney cancer. The V and J genes are TRBV19 and TRBJ1-2; 12 bases agree with TRBD1. CDR3 bases: TGTGCCAGTAGTATACAGGGACAGGGGGCGTCTGGCTACACCTTC. This encodes CASSIQGQGASGYTF.